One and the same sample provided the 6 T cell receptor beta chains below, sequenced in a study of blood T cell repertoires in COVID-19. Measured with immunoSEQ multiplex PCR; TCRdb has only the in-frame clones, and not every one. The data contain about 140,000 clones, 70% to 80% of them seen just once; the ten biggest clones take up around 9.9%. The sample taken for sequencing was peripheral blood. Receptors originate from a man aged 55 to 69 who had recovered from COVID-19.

The CDR3: CSAAIRDTQYF. The CDR3, as DNA: TGCAGTGCTGCGATCCGAGATACGCAGTATTTT. The V call is TRBV20-1, the J call TRBJ2-3; D unclear. The V gene's germline CDR1 is DFQATT and CDR2 SNEGSKA (reference sequence). The germline V and J ends were trimmed by 5 bases and 5 bases, with 8 bases remaining between them. The CDR3 is 11 amino acids.

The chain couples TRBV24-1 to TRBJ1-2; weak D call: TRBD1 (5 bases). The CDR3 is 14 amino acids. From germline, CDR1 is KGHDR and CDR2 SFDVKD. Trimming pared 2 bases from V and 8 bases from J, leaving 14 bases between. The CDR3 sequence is CATSDSRAPYGYTF. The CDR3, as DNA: TGTGCCACCAGTGATTCCAGGGCCCCATACGGCTACACCTTC.

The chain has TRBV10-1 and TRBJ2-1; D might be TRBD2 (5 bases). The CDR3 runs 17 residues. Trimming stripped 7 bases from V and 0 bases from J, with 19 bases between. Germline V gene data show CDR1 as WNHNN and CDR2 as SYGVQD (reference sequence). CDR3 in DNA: TGCGCCAGCAAACGGGATCTTTTGGCAAGCTCCTACAATGAGCAGTTCTTC. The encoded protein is CASKRDLLASSYNEQFF.

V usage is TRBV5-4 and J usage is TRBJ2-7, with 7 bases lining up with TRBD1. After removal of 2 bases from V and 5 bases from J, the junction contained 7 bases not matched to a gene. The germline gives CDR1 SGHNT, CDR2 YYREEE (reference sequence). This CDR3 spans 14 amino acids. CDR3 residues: CASSFSTGENEQYF. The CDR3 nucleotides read TGTGCCAGCAGCTTTAGTACAGGGGAGAACGAGCAGTACTTC.

The CDR3 DNA reads TGCGCCAGCTCCGGAGGGGTAGCGGGGGCTTACGAGCAGTACTTC. Translation gives CASSGGVAGAYEQYF. The chain carries TRBV5-1 and TRBJ2-7; 9 nucleotides line up with TRBD2. Germline loops: CDR1 SGHRS, CDR2 YFSETQ. The ends lost 7 bases at V and 4 bases at J; junction bases unmatched: 12. CDR3 length: 15 amino acids.

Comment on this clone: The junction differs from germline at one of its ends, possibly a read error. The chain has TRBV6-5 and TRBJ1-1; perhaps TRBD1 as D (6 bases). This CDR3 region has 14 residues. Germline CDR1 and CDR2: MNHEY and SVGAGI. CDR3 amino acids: CASTYQWDTTEAFF. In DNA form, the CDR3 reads TGTGCCAGCACTTACCAGTGGGACACCACTGAAGCTTTCTTT.